This T cell receptor beta chain is drawn from a study of graft-versus-host responses after intestinal transplantation. This CDR3 is 13 amino acids long. Germline V gene lookup returns CDR1 SGHVS and CDR2 FNYEAQ. V was pared by 4 bases and J by 5 bases, with 11 bases between. Profiling relied on immunoSEQ multiplex PCR, and the TCRdb table lists in-frame clones only, not all of them. This table has roughly 77,000 clones, around 90% appearing once. Study outcomes and limitations: GvH clone levels peaked in circulation, and this peak was associated with early post-transplant HvG declines. Recipient-marrow GvH clones were detected, some having first appeared in ileum or blood.

As regards this clone: Its antigen is undetermined.

The specimen was unstimulated CD8+ T cells sorted from spleen or lymph node cells, collected before intestinal transplant. This clonotype originated in a human donor who received an intestinal transplant. The chain combines TRBV7-6 with TRBJ2-5; D call uncertain. CDR3: CASSSPSPETQYF. The CDR3 coding sequence is TGTGCCAGCAGCTCCCCCTCCCCGGAGACCCAGTACTTC.